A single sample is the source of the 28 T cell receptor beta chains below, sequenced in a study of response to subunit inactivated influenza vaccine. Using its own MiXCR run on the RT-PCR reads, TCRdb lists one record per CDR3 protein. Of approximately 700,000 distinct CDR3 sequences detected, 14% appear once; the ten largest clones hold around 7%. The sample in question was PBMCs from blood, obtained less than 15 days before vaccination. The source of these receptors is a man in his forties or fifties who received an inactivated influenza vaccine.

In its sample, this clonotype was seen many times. CDR3: CASSSRTANYGYTF. DNA for the CDR3: TGTGCCAGCAGTTCCAGGACAGCTAACTATGGCTACACCTTC. The V call is TRBV6-2 or TRBV6-3, the J call TRBJ1-2, with a tentative D call TRBD1 (6 bases). Trimming left V 4 bases short and J 0 bases short, with 9 bases between. Looked up from germline, CDR1 is MNHEY and CDR2 is SVGEGT. The CDR3 has 14 residues.

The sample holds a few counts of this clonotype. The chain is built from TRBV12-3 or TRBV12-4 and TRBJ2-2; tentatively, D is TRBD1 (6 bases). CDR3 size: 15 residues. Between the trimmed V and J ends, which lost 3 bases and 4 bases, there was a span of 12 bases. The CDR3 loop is CASSFSPGVTGELFF. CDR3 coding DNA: TGTGCCAGCAGTTTCAGTCCAGGGGTCACCGGGGAGCTGTTTTTT.

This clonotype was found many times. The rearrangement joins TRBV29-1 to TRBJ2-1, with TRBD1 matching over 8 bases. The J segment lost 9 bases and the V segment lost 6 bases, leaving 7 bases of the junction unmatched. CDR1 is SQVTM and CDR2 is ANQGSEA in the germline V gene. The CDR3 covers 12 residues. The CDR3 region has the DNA TGCAGCGTCGACACAGGGGGTTTTGAGCAGTTCTTC. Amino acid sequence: CSVDTGGFEQFF.

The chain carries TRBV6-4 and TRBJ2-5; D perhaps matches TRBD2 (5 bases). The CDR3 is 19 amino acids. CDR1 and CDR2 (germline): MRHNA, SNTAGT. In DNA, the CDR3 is TGTACCTTCAGCTCCCATGGGCTAGGGAGAGGAAGATTCCAAGAGACCCAGTACTTC. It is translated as CTFSSHGLGRGRFQETQYF.

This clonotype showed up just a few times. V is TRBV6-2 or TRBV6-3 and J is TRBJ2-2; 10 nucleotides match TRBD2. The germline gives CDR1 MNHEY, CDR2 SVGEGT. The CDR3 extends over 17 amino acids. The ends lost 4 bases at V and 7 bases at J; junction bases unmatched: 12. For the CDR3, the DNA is TGTGCCAGCAGTTTCAATAGCGGGGGGCTTCCCAACGGGGAGCTGTTTTTT. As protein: CASSFNSGGLPNGELFF.

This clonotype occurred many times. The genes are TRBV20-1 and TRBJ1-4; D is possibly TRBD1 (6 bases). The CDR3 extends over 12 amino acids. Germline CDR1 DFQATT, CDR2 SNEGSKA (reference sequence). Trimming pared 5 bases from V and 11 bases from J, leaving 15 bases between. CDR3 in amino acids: CSAPQTRGKLFF. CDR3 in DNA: TGCAGTGCTCCACAGACCAGGGGTAAACTGTTTTTT.

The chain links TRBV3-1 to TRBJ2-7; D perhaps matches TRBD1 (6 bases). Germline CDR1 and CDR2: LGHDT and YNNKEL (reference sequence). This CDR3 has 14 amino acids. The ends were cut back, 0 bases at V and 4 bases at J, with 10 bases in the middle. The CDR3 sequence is CASSQDWTVYEQYF. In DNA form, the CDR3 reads TGTGCCAGCAGCCAAGATTGGACAGTTTACGAGCAGTACTTC.

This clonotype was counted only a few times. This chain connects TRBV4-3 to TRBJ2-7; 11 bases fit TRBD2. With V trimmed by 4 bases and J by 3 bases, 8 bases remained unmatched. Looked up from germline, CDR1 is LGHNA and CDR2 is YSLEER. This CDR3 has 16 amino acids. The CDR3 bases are TGCGCCAGCAGCCCAGAGGGGACTAGCGGATACTACGAGCAGTACTTC. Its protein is CASSPEGTSGYYEQYF.

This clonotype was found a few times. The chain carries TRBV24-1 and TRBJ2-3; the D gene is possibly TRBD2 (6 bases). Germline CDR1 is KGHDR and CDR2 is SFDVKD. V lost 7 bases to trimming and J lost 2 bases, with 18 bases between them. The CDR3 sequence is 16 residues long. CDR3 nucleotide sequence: TGTGCCACCAGCCACCAAGGCGGGAAAACCACAGATACGCAGTATTTT. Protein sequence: CATSHQGGKTTDTQYF.

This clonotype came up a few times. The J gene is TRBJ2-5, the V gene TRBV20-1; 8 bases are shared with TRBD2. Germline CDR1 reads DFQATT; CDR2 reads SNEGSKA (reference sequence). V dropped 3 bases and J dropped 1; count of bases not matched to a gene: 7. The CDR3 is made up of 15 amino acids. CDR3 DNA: TGCAGTGCTAGTATTTGGCGGGGGGTCCAAGAGACCCAGTACTTC. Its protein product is CSASIWRGVQETQYF.

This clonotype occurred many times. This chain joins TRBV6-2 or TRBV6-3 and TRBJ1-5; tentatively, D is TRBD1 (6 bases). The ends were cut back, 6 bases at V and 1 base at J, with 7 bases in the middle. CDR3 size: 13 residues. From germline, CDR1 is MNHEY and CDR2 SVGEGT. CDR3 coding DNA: TGTGCCAGCAGGGACAGCAGCAATCAGCCCCAGCATTTT. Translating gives CASRDSSNQPQHF.

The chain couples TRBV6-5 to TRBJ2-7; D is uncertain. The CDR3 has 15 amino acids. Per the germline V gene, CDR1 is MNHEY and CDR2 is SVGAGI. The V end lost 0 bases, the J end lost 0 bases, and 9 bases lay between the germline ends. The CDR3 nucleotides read TGTGCCAGCAGTTACTCGGGGATGAGCTCCTACGAGCAGTACTTC. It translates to CASSYSGMSSYEQYF.

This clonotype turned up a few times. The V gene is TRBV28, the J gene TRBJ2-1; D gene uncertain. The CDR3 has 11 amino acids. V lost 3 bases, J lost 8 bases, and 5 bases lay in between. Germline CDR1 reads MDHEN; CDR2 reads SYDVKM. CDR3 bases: TGTGCCAGCAGTTTTTTCCATGAGCAGTTCTTC. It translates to CASSFFHEQFF.

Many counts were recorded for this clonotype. CDR3 amino acids: CASSYSIASGIKTQYF. The DNA of the CDR3 is TGTGCCAGCAGTTACTCGATTGCTAGCGGTATAAAGACCCAGTACTTC. The chain combines TRBV6-2 or TRBV6-3 with TRBJ2-5, with 7 bases matching TRBD2. There are 16 residues in the CDR3. Germline values: CDR1 MNHEY, CDR2 SVGEGT. Trimming removed 0 bases from V and 6 bases from J; junction bases left unmatched: 10.

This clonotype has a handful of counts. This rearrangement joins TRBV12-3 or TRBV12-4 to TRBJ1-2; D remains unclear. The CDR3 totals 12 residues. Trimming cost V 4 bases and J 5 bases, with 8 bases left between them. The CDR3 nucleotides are TGTGCCAGCAGTTACGATTCATATGGCTACACCTTC. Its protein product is CASSYDSYGYTF.

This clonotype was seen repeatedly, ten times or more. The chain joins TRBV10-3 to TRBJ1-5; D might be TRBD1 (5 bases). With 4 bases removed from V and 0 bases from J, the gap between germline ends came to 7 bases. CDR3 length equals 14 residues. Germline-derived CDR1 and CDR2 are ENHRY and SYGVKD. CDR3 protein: CAISGGDSNQPQHF. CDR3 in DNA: TGTGCCATCAGTGGGGGGGATAGCAATCAGCCCCAGCATTTT.

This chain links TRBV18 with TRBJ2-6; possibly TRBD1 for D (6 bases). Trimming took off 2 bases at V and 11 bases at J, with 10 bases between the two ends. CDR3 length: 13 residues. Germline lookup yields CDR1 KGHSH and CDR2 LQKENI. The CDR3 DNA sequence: TGTGCCAGCTCACCAGGACAGACGGACGTCCTGACTTTC. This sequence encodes CASSPGQTDVLTF.

CDR3 in DNA: TGCAGTCCCTTGAAGGGACAGCAAGAGACCCAGTACTTC. Translating it yields CSPLKGQQETQYF. The rearrangement links TRBV20-1 to TRBJ2-5; 7 bases map to TRBD1. Unmatched junction bases numbered 8, after V lost 8 bases and J lost 2 bases. The CDR3 runs to 13 residues. Germline V gene sequence: CDR1 DFQATT, CDR2 SNEGSKA (reference sequence).

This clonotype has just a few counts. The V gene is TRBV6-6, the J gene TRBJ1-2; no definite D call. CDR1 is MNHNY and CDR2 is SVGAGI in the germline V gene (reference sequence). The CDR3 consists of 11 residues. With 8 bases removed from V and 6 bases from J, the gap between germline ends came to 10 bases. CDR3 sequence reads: CASGGGDGYTF. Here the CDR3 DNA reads TGTGCCAGCGGAGGCGGCGATGGCTACACCTTC.

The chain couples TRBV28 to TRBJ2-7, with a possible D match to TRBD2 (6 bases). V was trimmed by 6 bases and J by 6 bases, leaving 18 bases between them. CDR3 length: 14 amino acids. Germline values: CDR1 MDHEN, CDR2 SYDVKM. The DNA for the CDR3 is TGTGCCAGCAGCCTGGGACTGGCCCGGGGCGAGCAGTACTTC. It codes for CASSLGLARGEQYF.

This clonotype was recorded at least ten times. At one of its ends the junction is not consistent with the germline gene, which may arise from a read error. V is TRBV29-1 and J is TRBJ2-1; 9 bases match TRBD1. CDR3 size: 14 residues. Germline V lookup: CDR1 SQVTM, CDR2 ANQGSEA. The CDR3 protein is CSVEGTGIHNEQFF. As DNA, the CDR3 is TGCAGCGTGGAAGGGACAGGGATCCACAATGAGCAGTTCTTC.

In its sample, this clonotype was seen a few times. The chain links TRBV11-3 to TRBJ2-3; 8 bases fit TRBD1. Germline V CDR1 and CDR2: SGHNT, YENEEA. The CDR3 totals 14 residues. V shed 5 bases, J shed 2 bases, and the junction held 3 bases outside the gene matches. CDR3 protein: CASSARGPTDTQYF. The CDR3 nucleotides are TGTGCCAGCAGCGCCAGGGGGCCCACAGATACGCAGTATTTT.

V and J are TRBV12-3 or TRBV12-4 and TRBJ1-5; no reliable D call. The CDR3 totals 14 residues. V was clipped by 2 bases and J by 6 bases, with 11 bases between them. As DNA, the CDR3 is TGTGCCAGCAGTTTAAAAATGTCGGGTCAGCCCCAGCATTTT. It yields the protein CASSLKMSGQPQHF.

The CDR3 here is CASSSLTRGTNTGELFF. The CDR3 nucleotides are TGTGCCAGCAGCTCCCTGACCAGGGGAACGAACACCGGGGAGCTGTTTTTT. The chain employs TRBV7-9 and TRBJ2-2; possible D gene TRBD1, 6 bases. Per the germline V gene, CDR1 is SEHNR and CDR2 is FQNEAQ (reference sequence). This CDR3 spans 17 amino acids. The V and J ends lost 4 bases and 0 bases respectively, with 15 bases between them.

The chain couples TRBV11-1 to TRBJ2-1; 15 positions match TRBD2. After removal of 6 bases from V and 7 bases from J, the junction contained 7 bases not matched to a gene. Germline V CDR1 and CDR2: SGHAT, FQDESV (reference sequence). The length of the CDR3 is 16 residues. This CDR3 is CASSYGGTSGRNEQFF. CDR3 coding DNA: TGTGCCAGCAGTTACGGAGGGACTAGCGGGAGGAATGAGCAGTTCTTC. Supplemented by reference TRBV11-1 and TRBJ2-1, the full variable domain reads EAEVAQSPRYKITEKSQAVAFWCDPISGHATLYWYRQILGQGPELLVQFQDESVVDDSQLPKDRFSAERLKGVDSTLKIQPAELGDSAMYLCASSYGGTSGRNEQFFGPGTRLTVL.

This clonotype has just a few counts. Here the CDR3 DNA reads TGTGCCAGCAGCTTAGTACTAGCGGGATTGTACCAAGAGACCCAGTACTTC. Translating gives CASSLVLAGLYQETQYF. This rearrangement joins TRBV7-9 to TRBJ2-5, with 10 nucleotides matching TRBD2. The V gene's germline CDR1 is SEHNR and CDR2 FQNEAQ (reference sequence). CDR3 length: 17 amino acids. The J segment lost 0 bases and the V segment lost 1 base, leaving 5 bases of the junction unmatched.

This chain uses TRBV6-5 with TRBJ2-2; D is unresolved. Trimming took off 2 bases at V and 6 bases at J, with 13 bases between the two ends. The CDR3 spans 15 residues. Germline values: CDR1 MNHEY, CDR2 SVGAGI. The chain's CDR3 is CASSYSAPGPGELFF. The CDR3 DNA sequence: TGTGCCAGCAGTTACAGCGCTCCGGGTCCCGGGGAGCTGTTTTTT.

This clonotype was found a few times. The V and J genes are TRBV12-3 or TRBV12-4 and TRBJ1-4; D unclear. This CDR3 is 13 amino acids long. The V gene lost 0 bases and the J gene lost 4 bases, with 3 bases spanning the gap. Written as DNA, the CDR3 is TGTGCCAGCAGTTTAGCCTATAATGAAAAACTGTTTTTT. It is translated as CASSLAYNEKLFF.